A few counts support the clone carrying this T cell receptor beta chain. Its cognate antigen is unknown. TCRdb redid the calling of the reads with MiXCR, one entry per CDR3 protein. The data show more than 250,000 distinct CDR3 sequences, roughly 25% seen once. The CDR3 is 13 residues long. J gave up 6 bases and V 5 bases, and 5 bases lay outside the gene matches. Germline V gene sequence: CDR1 SGHAT, CDR2 FQDESV (reference sequence). These data are taken from a study of T cell repertoires in cytomegalovirus infection. Notes on the study in general: The ex vivo response was dominated by HLA-C-restricted CMV-specific TCR beta clonotypes.

This rearrangement joins TRBV11-1 to TRBJ2-3, with 7 positions matching TRBD1. The TCR was taken from a human donor in good health (CMV status not recorded). Some clones in this sample may be carry-over from other donors' samples. The source material was cultured PBMCs, sampled from culture after CMV antigen stimulation. The CDR3: CASSLGQPDTQYF. CDR3 sequence (DNA): TGTGCCAGCAGCCTGGGACAGCCGGATACGCAGTATTTT.